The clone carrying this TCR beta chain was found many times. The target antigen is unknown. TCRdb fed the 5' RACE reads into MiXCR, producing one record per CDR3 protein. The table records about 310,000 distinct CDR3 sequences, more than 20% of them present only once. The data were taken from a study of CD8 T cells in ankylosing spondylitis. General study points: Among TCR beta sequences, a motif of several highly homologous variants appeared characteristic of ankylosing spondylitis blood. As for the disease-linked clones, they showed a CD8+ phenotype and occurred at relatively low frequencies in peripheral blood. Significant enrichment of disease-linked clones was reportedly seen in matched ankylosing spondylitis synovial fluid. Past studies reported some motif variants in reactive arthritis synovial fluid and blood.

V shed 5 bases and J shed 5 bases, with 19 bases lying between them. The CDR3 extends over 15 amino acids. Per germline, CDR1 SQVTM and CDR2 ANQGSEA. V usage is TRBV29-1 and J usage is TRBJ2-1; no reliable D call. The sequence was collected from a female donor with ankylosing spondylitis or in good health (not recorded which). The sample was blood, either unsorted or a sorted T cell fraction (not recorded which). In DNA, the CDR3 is TGCAGCGTTCCCCTCCCTAGTACGGGTGACAATGAGCAGTTCTTC. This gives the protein CSVPLPSTGDNEQFF.